A selection of T cell receptor beta chains follows, all from one sample in a study of Ad26.COV2.S vaccination and SARS-CoV-2 variants. Libraries were prepared by immunoSEQ multiplex PCR; TCRdb keeps only in-frame clonotypes and omits some of them. The sample has under 600,000 clones; approximately 90% are singletons. The sample in question was peripheral blood, obtained in a trial of Ad26.COV2.S vaccine versus placebo. Every receptor here comes from a person aged 18-60 years who received the Ad26.COV2.S COVID-19 vaccine or a placebo. The CDR3 runs from the conserved cysteine through the conserved F or W. The D gene is left open where the match is weak. Size is omitted from some rows. Given values are once, few, many or a class for expanded clones.

D gene: .; J gene: TRBJ2-7; V gene: TRBV20-1; clone size: .; CDR3 DNA: TGCAGTGCTAGTTCGCCTTCCGAGACGAACGAGCAGTACTTC; CDR3 protein: CSASSPSETNEQYF
D gene: TRBD1; J gene: TRBJ2-5; V gene: TRBV2; clone size: .; CDR3 DNA: TGTGCCAGCAGTGAAGCAGGGACAGGGTTCGGGACCCAGTACTTC; CDR3 protein: CASSEAGTGFGTQYF
D gene: TRBD2; J gene: TRBJ2-1; V gene: TRBV5-1; clone size: .; CDR3 DNA: TGCGCCAGCAGCCTAACTGACCCCCTGGCTAGCGGGAACTACAATGAGCAGTTCTTC; CDR3 protein: CASSLTDPLASGNYNEQFF
D gene: TRBD1; J gene: TRBJ2-1; V gene: TRBV3-1/TRBV3-2; clone size: .; CDR3 DNA: TGTGCCAGCAGCCCCCCTACCGGGACAGGGAATTATGAGCAGTTCTTC; CDR3 protein: CASSPPTGTGNYEQFF
D gene: .; J gene: TRBJ2-3; V gene: TRBV12-3/TRBV12-4; clone size: .; CDR3 DNA: TGTGCCAGCAGTCTCCGGACCACAGATACGCAGTATTTT; CDR3 protein: CASSLRTTDTQYF
D gene: .; J gene: TRBJ2-1; V gene: TRBV7-8; clone size: .; CDR3 DNA: TGTGCCAGCAGCTACTACGGTGGGCGGAATGAGCAGTTCTTC; CDR3 protein: CASSYYGGRNEQFF
D gene: .; J gene: TRBJ2-3; V gene: TRBV24-1; clone size: .; CDR3 DNA: TGTGCCACCAGTGATTTCAGGGCCCAGGGAGGCACAGATACGCAGTATTTT; CDR3 protein: CATSDFRAQGGTDTQYF
D gene: .; J gene: TRBJ2-5; V gene: TRBV28; clone size: .; CDR3 DNA: TGTGCCAGCGAACGCCCGGCGCTAAGACAAGAGACCCAGTACTTC; CDR3 protein: CASERPALRQETQYF
D gene: TRBD2; J gene: TRBJ2-7; V gene: TRBV11-3; clone size: .; CDR3 DNA: TGTGCCAGCAGCTTAGACCCCACCTCAGGACTAGCGGTTGTTTACGAGCAGTACTTC; CDR3 protein: CASSLDPTSGLAVVYEQYF
D gene: TRBD1; J gene: TRBJ2-7; V gene: TRBV6-5; clone size: .; CDR3 DNA: TGTGCCAGCAGCGACAGGGGTCCGGGCGAGCAGTACTTC; CDR3 protein: CASSDRGPGEQYF
D gene: .; J gene: TRBJ2-3; V gene: TRBV10-3; clone size: .; CDR3 DNA: TGTGCCATCGGGAATAACAGGGTTAGGGGCACAGATACGCAGTATTTT; CDR3 protein: CAIGNNRVRGTDTQYF
D gene: TRBD2; J gene: TRBJ2-5; V gene: TRBV7-9; clone size: .; CDR3 DNA: TGTGCCAGCAGCTTAGAGGGAGGGCCTGAGACCCAGTACTTC; CDR3 protein: CASSLEGGPETQYF
D gene: .; J gene: TRBJ1-2; V gene: TRBV7-9; clone size: .; CDR3 DNA: TGTGCCAGCAGCTTGGGCCACGCAGGCTACACCTTC; CDR3 protein: CASSLGHAGYTF
D gene: TRBD1; J gene: TRBJ1-3; V gene: TRBV7-2; clone size: once; CDR3 DNA: TGTGCCAGCAGCTTAGCAGGACAGGGTCTCATTGGAAACACCATATATTTT; CDR3 protein: CASSLAGQGLIGNTIYF
D gene: TRBD1; J gene: TRBJ1-5; V gene: TRBV2; clone size: .; CDR3 DNA: TGTGCCAGCGGTTCCGACAGGGTAAGCAATCAGCCCCAGCATTTT; CDR3 protein: CASGSDRVSNQPQHF
D gene: TRBD1; J gene: TRBJ1-1; V gene: TRBV6-5; clone size: .; CDR3 DNA: TGTGCCAGCAGTTATTCCGGGACAGGGGGCACTGAAGCTTTCTTT; CDR3 protein: CASSYSGTGGTEAFF
D gene: .; J gene: TRBJ2-3; V gene: TRBV4-2; clone size: once; CDR3 DNA: TGTGCCAGCAGCCAAGAGGGGGGGCGACCCACAGATACGCAGTATTTT; CDR3 protein: CASSQEGGRPTDTQYF
D gene: TRBD2; J gene: TRBJ2-3; V gene: TRBV7-2; clone size: .; CDR3 DNA: TGTGCCAGCAGGCGGGGGGCCAGCACAGATACGCAGTATTTT; CDR3 protein: CASRRGASTDTQYF
D gene: TRBD1; J gene: TRBJ1-6; V gene: TRBV30; clone size: few; CDR3 DNA: TGTGCCTGGAGTTTATTGACAGGGATCTCACCCCTCCACTTT; CDR3 protein: CAWSLLTGISPLHF
D gene: TRBD2; J gene: TRBJ2-5; V gene: TRBV5-1; clone size: .; CDR3 DNA: TGCGCCAGCAGCCGGGGGACTAGCGGGAGTCGTTTGATAGAGACCCAGTACTTC; CDR3 protein: CASSRGTSGSRLIETQYF
D gene: .; J gene: TRBJ2-7; V gene: TRBV11-2; clone size: .; CDR3 DNA: TGTGCCAGCACTCCAGGAGGGGGGGGCGCGGGTGAGCAGTACTTC; CDR3 protein: CASTPGGGGAGEQYF
D gene: .; J gene: TRBJ1-1; V gene: TRBV7-9; clone size: .; CDR3 DNA: TGTGCCAGCAGCCCGTTAGACAGGACTGAAGCTTTCTTT; CDR3 protein: CASSPLDRTEAFF
D gene: TRBD2; J gene: TRBJ2-3; V gene: TRBV5-1; clone size: .; CDR3 DNA: TGCGCCAGCAGCTTGGGGACTAGCGGGCTAGGAGATACGCAGTATTTT; CDR3 protein: CASSLGTSGLGDTQYF
D gene: TRBD1; J gene: TRBJ2-7; V gene: TRBV5-5; clone size: once; CDR3 DNA: TGTGCCAGCAGCGCCTCCGGGACAGGCCGCTACGAGCAGTACTTC; CDR3 protein: CASSASGTGRYEQYF
D gene: .; J gene: TRBJ2-1; V gene: TRBV27; clone size: once; CDR3 DNA: TGTGCCAGCAGTTTATCTGGGTTCAATGAGCAGTTCTTC; CDR3 protein: CASSLSGFNEQFF